This TCR beta chain was recorded in a study of control samples from healthy donors and cancer patients. Looked up from germline, CDR1 is MNHNS and CDR2 is SASEGT. Trimming shortened V by 2 bases and J by 11 bases, and 15 bases separated the two germline ends. This CDR3 has 13 amino acids. Libraries were prepared by immunoSEQ multiplex PCR; TCRdb keeps only in-frame clonotypes and omits some of them. The repertoire consists of fewer than 90,000 clones, with 84% occurring once and the leading ten covering 28%. The sequenced material came from blood. The clonotype originates from a man aged 45-65 years in good health. The J gene is TRBJ1-1, the V gene TRBV6-1; D gene uncertain. DNA for the CDR3: TGTGCCAGCAGTGAAATGAGGGAAGTATACGCTTTCTTT. Translation: CASSEMREVYAFF.